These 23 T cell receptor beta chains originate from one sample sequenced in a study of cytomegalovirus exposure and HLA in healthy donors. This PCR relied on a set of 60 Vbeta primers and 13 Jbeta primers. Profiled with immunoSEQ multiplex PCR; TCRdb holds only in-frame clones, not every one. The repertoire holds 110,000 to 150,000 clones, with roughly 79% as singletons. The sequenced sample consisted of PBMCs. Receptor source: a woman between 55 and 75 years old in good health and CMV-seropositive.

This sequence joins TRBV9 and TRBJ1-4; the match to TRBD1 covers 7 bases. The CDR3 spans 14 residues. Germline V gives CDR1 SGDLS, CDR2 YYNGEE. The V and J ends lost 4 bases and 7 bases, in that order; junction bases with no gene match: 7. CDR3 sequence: CASSRTGVSEKLFF. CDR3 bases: TGTGCCAGCAGCAGAACAGGGGTATCTGAAAAACTGTTTTTT.

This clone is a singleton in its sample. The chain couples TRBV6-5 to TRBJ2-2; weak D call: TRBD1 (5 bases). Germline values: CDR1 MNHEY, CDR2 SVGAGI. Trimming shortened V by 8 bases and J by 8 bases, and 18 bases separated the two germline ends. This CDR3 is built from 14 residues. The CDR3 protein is CASGAILKTGELFF. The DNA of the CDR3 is TGTGCCAGCGGGGCCATCCTAAAAACAGGGGAGCTGTTTTTT.

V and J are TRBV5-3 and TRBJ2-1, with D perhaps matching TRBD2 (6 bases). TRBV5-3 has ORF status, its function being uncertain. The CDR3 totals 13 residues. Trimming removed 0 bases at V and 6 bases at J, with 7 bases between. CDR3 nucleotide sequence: TGTGCCAGAAGCTTGGCAGCGGGCAATGAGCAGTTCTTC. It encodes CARSLAAGNEQFF.

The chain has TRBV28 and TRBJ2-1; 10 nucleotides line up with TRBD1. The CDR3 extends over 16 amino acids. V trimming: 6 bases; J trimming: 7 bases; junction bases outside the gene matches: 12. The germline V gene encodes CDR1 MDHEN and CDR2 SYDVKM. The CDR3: CASSPGGTGVENEQFF. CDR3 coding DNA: TGTGCCAGCAGCCCCGGCGGGACAGGGGTAGAGAATGAGCAGTTCTTC.

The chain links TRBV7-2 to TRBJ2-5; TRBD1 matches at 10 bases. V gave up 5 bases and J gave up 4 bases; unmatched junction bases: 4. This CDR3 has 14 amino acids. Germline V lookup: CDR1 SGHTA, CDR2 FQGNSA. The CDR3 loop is CASSLDRGGETQYF. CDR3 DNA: TGTGCCAGCAGCCTGGACAGGGGGGGAGAGACCCAGTACTTC. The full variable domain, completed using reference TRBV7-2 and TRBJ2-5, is GAGVSQSPSNKVTEKGKDVELRCDPISGHTALYWYRQSLGQGLEFLIYFQGNSAPDKSGLPSDRFSAERTGGSVSTLTIQRTQQEDSAVYLCASSLDRGGETQYFGPGTRLLVL.

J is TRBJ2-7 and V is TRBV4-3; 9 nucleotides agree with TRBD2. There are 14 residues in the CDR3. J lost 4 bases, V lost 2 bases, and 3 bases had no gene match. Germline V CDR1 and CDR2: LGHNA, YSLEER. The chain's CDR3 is CASSQQTSGYEQYF. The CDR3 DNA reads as TGCGCCAGCAGCCAACAGACTAGCGGTTACGAGCAGTACTTC.

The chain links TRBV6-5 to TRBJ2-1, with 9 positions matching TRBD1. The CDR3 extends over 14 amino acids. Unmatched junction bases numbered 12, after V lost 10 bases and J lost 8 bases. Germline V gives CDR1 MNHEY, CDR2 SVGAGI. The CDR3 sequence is CATMRGTGFDEQFF. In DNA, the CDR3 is TGTGCCACCATGAGGGGGACAGGGTTCGATGAGCAGTTCTTC.

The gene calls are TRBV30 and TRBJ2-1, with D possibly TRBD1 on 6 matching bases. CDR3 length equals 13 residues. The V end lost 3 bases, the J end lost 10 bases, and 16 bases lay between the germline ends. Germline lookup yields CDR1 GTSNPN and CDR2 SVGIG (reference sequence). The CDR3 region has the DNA TGTGCCTGGAGCGAAACTCCGGGGACAGAGCAGTTCTTC. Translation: CAWSETPGTEQFF.

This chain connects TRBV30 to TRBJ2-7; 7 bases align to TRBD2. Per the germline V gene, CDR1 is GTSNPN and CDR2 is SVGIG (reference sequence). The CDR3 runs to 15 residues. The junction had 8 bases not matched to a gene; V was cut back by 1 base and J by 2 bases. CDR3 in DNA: TGTGCCTGGAGTGGCGTTGGGCGGGGGACCTACGAGCAGTACTTC. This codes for CAWSGVGRGTYEQYF. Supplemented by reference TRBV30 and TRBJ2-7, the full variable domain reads SQTIHQWPATLVQPVGSPLSLECTVEGTSNPNLYWYRQAAGRGLQLLFYSVGIGQISSEVPQNLSASRPQDRQFILSSKKLLLSDSGFYLCAWSGVGRGTYEQYFGPGTRLTVT.

CDR3 DNA sequence: TGCGCCAGCAGCTTCCAGGGGATGAGCTACGAGCAGTACTTC. Its translation: CASSFQGMSYEQYF. The V and J genes are TRBV5-1 and TRBJ2-7; D may be TRBD1 (6 bases). CDR1 is SGHRS and CDR2 is YFSETQ in the germline V gene. Trimming left V 2 bases short and J 3 bases short, with 12 bases between. The CDR3 length is 14 residues.

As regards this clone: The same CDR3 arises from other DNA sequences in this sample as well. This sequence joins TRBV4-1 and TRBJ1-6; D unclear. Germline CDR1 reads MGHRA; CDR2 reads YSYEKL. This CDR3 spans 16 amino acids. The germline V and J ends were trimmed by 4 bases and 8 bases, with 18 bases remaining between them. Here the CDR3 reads CASSPSIRQAHSPLHF. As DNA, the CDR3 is TGCGCCAGCAGCCCATCTATCCGGCAGGCCCATTCACCCCTCCACTTT.

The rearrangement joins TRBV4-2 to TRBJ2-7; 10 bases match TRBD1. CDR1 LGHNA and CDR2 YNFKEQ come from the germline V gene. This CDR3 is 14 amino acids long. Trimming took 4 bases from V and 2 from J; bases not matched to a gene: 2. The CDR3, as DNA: TGTGCCAGCAGCCCGGGACAGGGGACCTACGAGCAGTACTTC. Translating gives CASSPGQGTYEQYF.

In DNA form, the CDR3 reads TGTGCCATCAGTGGGGACAGGGCCTATGAGCAGTTCTTC. It yields the protein CAISGDRAYEQFF. The V gene is TRBV10-3, the J gene TRBJ2-1; 9 bases map to TRBD1. The V and J ends lost 4 bases and 8 bases, in that order; junction bases with no gene match: 3. Germline V lookup: CDR1 ENHRY, CDR2 SYGVKD. There are 13 residues in the CDR3.

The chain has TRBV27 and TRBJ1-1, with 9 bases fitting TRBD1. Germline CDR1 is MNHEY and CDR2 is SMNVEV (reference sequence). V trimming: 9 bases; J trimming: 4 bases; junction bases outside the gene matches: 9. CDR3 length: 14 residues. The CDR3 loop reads CASSPGQGGTEAFF. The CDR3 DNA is TGTGCCAGTAGTCCGGGACAGGGCGGCACTGAAGCTTTCTTT.

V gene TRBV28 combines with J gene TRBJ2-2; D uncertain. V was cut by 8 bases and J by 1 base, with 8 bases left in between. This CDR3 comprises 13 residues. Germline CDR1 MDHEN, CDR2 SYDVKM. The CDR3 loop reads CASLRMNTGELFF. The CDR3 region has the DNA TGTGCCAGCCTGCGGATGAACACCGGGGAGCTGTTTTTT.

CDR3 DNA sequence: TGCAGCGTTGAGCGCCAGGGGTATGAAAAACTGTTTTTT. Protein sequence: CSVERQGYEKLFF. V is TRBV29-1 and J is TRBJ1-4; the D gene is possibly TRBD1 (6 bases). CDR3 size: 13 residues. Trimming shortened V by 3 bases and J by 6 bases, and 11 bases separated the two germline ends. Germline CDR1 is SQVTM and CDR2 is ANQGSEA.

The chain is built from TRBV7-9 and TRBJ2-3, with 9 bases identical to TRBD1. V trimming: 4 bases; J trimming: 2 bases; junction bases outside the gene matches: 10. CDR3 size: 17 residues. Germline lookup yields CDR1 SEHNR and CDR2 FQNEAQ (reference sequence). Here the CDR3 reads CASSSTQGAGPTDTQYF. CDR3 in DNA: TGTGCCAGCAGCTCCACACAGGGGGCCGGCCCCACAGATACGCAGTATTTT.

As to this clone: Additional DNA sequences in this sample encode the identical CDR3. The CDR3 protein is CASSSVPGNQDGYTF. The CDR3 DNA is TGTGCCAGCAGCTCTGTGCCGGGGAATCAGGATGGCTACACCTTC. The V gene is TRBV7-2, the J gene TRBJ1-2; D remains ambiguous. The CDR3 totals 15 residues. Germline assignment: CDR1 SGHTA and CDR2 FQGNSA. V dropped 4 bases and J dropped 6 bases, with 18 bases sitting between them.

The DNA for the CDR3 is TGTGCCAGCAGACATTCCTACAATGAGCAGTTCTTC. Amino acids: CASRHSYNEQFF. The genes are TRBV28 and TRBJ2-1; no definite D call. The CDR3 spans 12 residues. Germline V gene data show CDR1 as MDHEN and CDR2 as SYDVKM. Deletions cut 6 bases from V and 1 base from J, with 4 bases between.

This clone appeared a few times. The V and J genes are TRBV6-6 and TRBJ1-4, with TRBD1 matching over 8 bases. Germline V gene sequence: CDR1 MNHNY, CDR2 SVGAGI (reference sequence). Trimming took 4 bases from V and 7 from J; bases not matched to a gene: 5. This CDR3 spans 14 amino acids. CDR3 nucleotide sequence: TGTGCCAGCAGTTGGGCGGGACAGGTTGAAAAACTGTTTTTT. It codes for CASSWAGQVEKLFF.

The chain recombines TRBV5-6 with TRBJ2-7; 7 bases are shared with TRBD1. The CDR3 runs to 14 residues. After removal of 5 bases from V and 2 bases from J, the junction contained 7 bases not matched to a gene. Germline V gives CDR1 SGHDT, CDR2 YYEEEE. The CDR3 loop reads CASSSGQRAYEQYF. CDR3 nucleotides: TGTGCCAGCAGTTCGGGACAGAGAGCCTACGAGCAGTACTTC.

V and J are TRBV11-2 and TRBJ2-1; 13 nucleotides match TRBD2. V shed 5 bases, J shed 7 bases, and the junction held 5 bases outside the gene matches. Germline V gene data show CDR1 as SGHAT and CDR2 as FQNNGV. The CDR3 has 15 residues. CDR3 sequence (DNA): TGTGCCAGCAGCCTGGGACTAGCGGGATTGAATGAGCAGTTCTTC. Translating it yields CASSLGLAGLNEQFF.

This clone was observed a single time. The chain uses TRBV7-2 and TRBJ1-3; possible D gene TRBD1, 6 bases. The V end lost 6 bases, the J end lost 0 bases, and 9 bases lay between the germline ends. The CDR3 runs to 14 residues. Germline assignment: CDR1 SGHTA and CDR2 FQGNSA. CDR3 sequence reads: CASRLQGSGNTIYF. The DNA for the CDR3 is TGTGCCAGCAGACTACAGGGCTCTGGAAACACCATATATTTT.